The 19 T cell receptor beta chains in this list originate from one sample, sequenced in a study of blood T cell repertoires in COVID-19. TCRdb's table, derived via immunoSEQ multiplex PCR, lists solely in-frame clones and lacks some. The table has some 340,000 clones, about 89% seen once. Sample: PBMCs or T cells enriched from blood (not recorded which). Receptors were obtained from a woman in her 30s who had recovered from COVID-19.

The genes are TRBV2 and TRBJ1-4; no reliable D call. Germline CDR1 is SNHLY and CDR2 is FYNNEI. The CDR3 contains 14 residues. With 8 bases removed from V and 4 bases from J, the gap between germline ends came to 14 bases. CDR3 loop: CASSGRTLNEKLFF. The CDR3 DNA is TGTGCCAGCTCGGGCCGGACTCTTAATGAAAAACTGTTTTTT.

This rearrangement joins TRBV18 to TRBJ1-2; the D gene is possibly TRBD1 (6 bases). The CDR3 is 13 amino acids. The germline CDR1 and CDR2 sequences are KGHSH and LQKENI. V was trimmed by 2 bases and J by 6 bases, leaving 10 bases between them. CDR3 in DNA: TGTGCCAGCTCACCATGGGGGCAGGATGGCTACACCTTC. Translation: CASSPWGQDGYTF.

The chain uses TRBV4-2 and TRBJ2-3, with 10 bases aligning to TRBD2. Per the germline V gene, CDR1 is LGHNA and CDR2 is YNFKEQ. This CDR3 is built from 18 residues. The V gene end was trimmed by 1 base and the J gene end by 2 bases; junction bases not matched to a gene: 9. The CDR3 sequence is CASSQGVAGGPNTDTQYF. The CDR3 nucleotides read TGTGCCAGCAGCCAAGGCGTAGCGGGGGGCCCAAACACAGATACGCAGTATTTT.

The chain combines TRBV6-5 with TRBJ2-7, with 7 nucleotides matching TRBD1. The CDR3 is 16 amino acids. Germline-derived CDR1 and CDR2 are MNHEY and SVGAGI. V shed 2 bases, J shed 2 bases, and the junction held 9 bases outside the gene matches. CDR3 sequence reads: CASSYRGQNPTYEQYF. The CDR3 nucleotides are TGTGCCAGCAGTTACCGGGGACAGAACCCTACCTACGAGCAGTACTTC.

The chain couples TRBV11-2 to TRBJ2-7; D unresolved. The CDR3 is made up of 12 amino acids. Germline CDR1 is SGHAT and CDR2 is FQNNGV. The V gene lost 7 bases and the J gene lost 7 bases, with 14 bases spanning the gap. The chain's CDR3 is CASKSLWSEQYF. CDR3 DNA sequence: TGTGCCAGCAAAAGCCTTTGGAGTGAGCAGTACTTC.

This chain connects TRBV7-6 to TRBJ2-7, with TRBD1 matching over 7 bases. Trimming removed 0 bases from V and 7 bases from J; junction bases left unmatched: 12. This CDR3 has 16 residues. CDR1 is SGHVS, CDR2 FNYEAQ, per germline. CDR3 region: CASSLAVGPGGREQYF. The CDR3 nucleotides are TGTGCCAGCAGCTTAGCCGTAGGGCCAGGGGGTCGGGAGCAGTACTTC.

The J gene is TRBJ2-7, the V gene TRBV27; possibly TRBD1 for D (5 bases). V was trimmed by 4 bases and J by 4 bases, leaving 11 bases between them. The CDR3 consists of 13 residues. The germline gives CDR1 MNHEY, CDR2 SMNVEV (reference sequence). The CDR3 nucleotides are TGTGCCAGCAGTTATGGCAGGGTGTACGAGCAGTACTTC. This translates into CASSYGRVYEQYF.

J is TRBJ2-1 and V is TRBV19, with 8 bases matching TRBD2. CDR3 length: 13 residues. Germline V lookup: CDR1 LNHDA, CDR2 SQIVND (reference sequence). Trimming took 8 bases from V and 4 from J; bases not matched to a gene: 4. The CDR3 bases are TGTGCCAGTGTCGGGACTAGATACAATGAGCAGTTCTTC. Translated, it gives CASVGTRYNEQFF.

Turning to this clone: The junction departs from the called germline gene at one end, perhaps through a read error. V gene TRBV7-7 combines with J gene TRBJ2-1, with a tentative D call TRBD2 (6 bases). The length of the CDR3 is 15 residues. Germline V CDR1 and CDR2: SSHAT, FNYEAQ (reference sequence). CDR3: CASSPGDSPYNEQFF. In DNA form, the CDR3 reads TGTGCTAGCAGTCCTGGGGACTCCCCTTACAATGAGCAGTTCTTC.

The rearrangement uses TRBV25-1 and TRBJ1-1; 9 bases match TRBD1. V was clipped by 4 bases and J by 8 bases; unmatched bases: 5. The germline CDR1 and CDR2 sequences are MGHDK and SYGVNS. The CDR3 has 13 amino acids. As DNA, the CDR3 is TGTGCCAGCAGTGTCACAGGGGGCCGGGAAGCTTTCTTT. This encodes CASSVTGGREAFF.

The chain couples TRBV28 to TRBJ1-2; 9 bases line up with TRBD1. Germline assignment: CDR1 MDHEN and CDR2 SYDVKM. This CDR3 region has 15 residues. J lost 5 bases, V lost 6 bases, and 10 bases had no gene match. DNA of the CDR3: TGTGCCAGCAGCGATCCCGGGACAGGGATATATGGCTACACCTTC. Amino acid sequence: CASSDPGTGIYGYTF.

The V and J genes are TRBV4-1 and TRBJ1-2, with D perhaps matching TRBD1 (5 bases). Trimming shortened V by 0 bases and J by 7 bases, and 15 bases separated the two germline ends. Germline V gives CDR1 MGHRA, CDR2 YSYEKL. This CDR3 region has 15 residues. CDR3 sequence (DNA): TGCGCCAGCAGCCAAGAAATTGAGCGCGGGGGTGGCTACACCTTC. Its translation: CASSQEIERGGGYTF.

The rearrangement uses TRBV2 and TRBJ1-1, with unresolved D. The V and J ends lost 6 bases and 4 bases respectively, with 12 bases between them. Germline V gives CDR1 SNHLY, CDR2 FYNNEI. The CDR3 contains 13 residues. CDR3 amino acids: CASSQYIGTEAFF. For the CDR3, the DNA is TGTGCCAGCAGCCAATACATTGGCACTGAAGCTTTCTTT.

This clone was seen once. The gene calls are TRBV6-4 and TRBJ2-1; TRBD2 is a possible D gene (6 bases). CDR1 MRHNA and CDR2 SNTAGT come from the germline V gene. This CDR3 contains 12 residues. Trimming took off 6 bases at V and 9 bases at J, with 12 bases between the two ends. CDR3 in DNA: TGTGCCAGCAGACTAGCAGCTTGTGAGCAGTTCTTC. Residues: CASRLAACEQFF.

The chain joins TRBV23-1 to TRBJ1-2, with TRBD1 matching 7 bases. TRBV23-1 falls under the ORF class, with uncertain function. CDR3 size: 16 residues. Trimming at V came to 3 bases and at J to 4 bases, leaving 11 bases not matched to a gene. The CDR3 DNA is TGCGCCAGCAGTCATACCAACAGGGGAGATAGCTATGGCTACACCTTC. Amino acid sequence: CASSHTNRGDSYGYTF.

This clone came up a few times. CDR3 amino acids: CASSIEGTGGLRTEAFF. CDR3 nucleotide sequence: TGTGCCAGTAGTATAGAGGGGACAGGGGGCCTGAGGACTGAAGCTTTCTTT. This chain links TRBV19 with TRBJ1-1, with 12 bases lining up with TRBD1. The CDR3 totals 17 residues. Germline V gene data show CDR1 as LNHDA and CDR2 as SQIVND (reference sequence). V lost 0 bases, J lost 5 bases, and 7 bases stayed unmatched.

CDR3 region: CASSYSRGPGSQPQHF. Written as DNA, the CDR3 is TGTGCCAGCAGTTACTCAAGGGGGCCAGGCAGTCAGCCCCAGCATTTT. V gene TRBV6-6 combines with J gene TRBJ1-5, with 7 bases lining up with TRBD1. CDR3 size: 16 residues. J gave up 6 bases and V 0 bases, and 8 bases lay outside the gene matches. The germline CDR1 and CDR2 sequences are MNHNY and SVGAGI (reference sequence).

This sequence joins TRBV5-5 and TRBJ2-1, with 8 bases aligning to TRBD1. This CDR3 spans 16 amino acids. Losses at the gene ends were 3 bases for V and 0 bases for J; bases not matched to a gene: 5. Germline V gene data show CDR1 as SGHKS and CDR2 as YYEKEE (reference sequence). The CDR3 nucleotides read TGTGCCAGCAGCTACGGGACAGGTCTCTCCTACAATGAGCAGTTCTTC. Residues: CASSYGTGLSYNEQFF.

The V and J genes are TRBV28 and TRBJ2-7; TRBD2 might be the D (5 bases). V was trimmed by 4 bases and J by 2 bases, leaving 12 bases between them. Per germline, CDR1 MDHEN and CDR2 SYDVKM. The CDR3 contains 14 residues. CDR3 DNA: TGTGCCAGCAGTTCACCAGGACTCCCCTACGAGCAGTACTTC. Translation: CASSSPGLPYEQYF.